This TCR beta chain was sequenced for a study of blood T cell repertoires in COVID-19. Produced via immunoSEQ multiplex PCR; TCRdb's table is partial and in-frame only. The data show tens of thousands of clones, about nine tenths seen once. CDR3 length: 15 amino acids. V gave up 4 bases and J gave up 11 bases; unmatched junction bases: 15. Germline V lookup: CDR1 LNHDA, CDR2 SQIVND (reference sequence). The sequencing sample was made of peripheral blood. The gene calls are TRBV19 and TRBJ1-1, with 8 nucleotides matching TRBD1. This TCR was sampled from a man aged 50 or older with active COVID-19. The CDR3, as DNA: TGTGCCAGTAGTACAATCGGACAGGGCCCGGAAGGGGCTTTCTTT. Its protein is CASSTIGQGPEGAFF.